The 25 T cell receptor beta chains presented below share a single source sample, sequenced in a study of blood T cell repertoires in COVID-19. Profiled with immunoSEQ multiplex PCR; TCRdb holds only in-frame clones, not every one. The sample has about 240,000 clones, around 87% seen once; the top ten hold 6% to 9%. Material: peripheral blood. All receptors derive from a man in his sixties who had recovered from COVID-19.

The table lists this clone with many counts. The rearrangement links TRBV19 to TRBJ2-5; 7 bases line up with TRBD2. Losses at the gene ends were 5 bases for V and 5 bases for J; bases not matched to a gene: 8. Germline lookup yields CDR1 LNHDA and CDR2 SQIVND (reference sequence). The CDR3 runs 14 residues. In DNA form, the CDR3 reads TGTGCCAGTAGTCTTCGAGAGGGAGGGGAGACCCAGTACTTC. Its protein product is CASSLREGGETQYF.

Here the CDR3 reads CASSDWGVGQPQHF. CDR3 nucleotides: TGTGCCAGCAGTGACTGGGGGGTTGGGCAGCCCCAGCATTTT. The genes are TRBV2 and TRBJ1-5; a possible D gene is TRBD1 (5 bases). V lost 3 bases and J lost 7, with 13 bases in between. The CDR3 consists of 14 residues. Germline V CDR1 and CDR2: SNHLY, FYNNEI.

The CDR3 sequence: CASSSEKGKYNEQFF. The DNA of the CDR3 is TGTGCCAGCAGTTCCGAGAAGGGGAAATACAATGAGCAGTTCTTC. The rearrangement links TRBV27 to TRBJ2-1, with D possibly TRBD1 on 5 matching bases. V lost 4 bases and J 4 bases, leaving 14 bases between the germline ends. The germline V gene encodes CDR1 MNHEY and CDR2 SMNVEV (reference sequence). The CDR3 is made up of 15 amino acids.

This clone appeared a single time. Other DNA sequences in this sample translate to the same CDR3. The chain is built from TRBV5-1 and TRBJ1-2; D possibly corresponds to TRBD1 (6 bases). The V and J ends lost 0 bases and 3 bases respectively, with 6 bases between them. Germline V CDR1 and CDR2: SGHRS, YFSETQ. The CDR3 is 13 residues long. The CDR3: CASSLAGDYGYTF. The CDR3 nucleotides are TGCGCCAGCAGCTTGGCAGGGGACTATGGCTACACCTTC.

The V and J genes are TRBV6-1 and TRBJ2-4; D gene uncertain. The CDR3 has 13 amino acids. V was trimmed by 2 bases and J by 2 bases, leaving 4 bases between them. Germline assignment: CDR1 MNHNS and CDR2 SASEGT. The CDR3 is CASSENTKNIQYF. As DNA, the CDR3 is TGTGCCAGCAGTGAAAACACCAAAAACATTCAGTACTTC.

In this sample, this clone turned up once. V is TRBV2 and J is TRBJ2-3, with unresolved D. The V end lost 2 bases, the J end lost 0 bases, and 9 bases lay between the germline ends. CDR3 length: 15 amino acids. In germline, CDR1 is SNHLY, CDR2 FYNNEI. Here the CDR3 DNA reads TGTGCCAGCAGTGAACTAGGCTATAGCACAGATACGCAGTATTTT. Translated, it gives CASSELGYSTDTQYF.

This sequence joins TRBV9 and TRBJ1-2, with D perhaps matching TRBD1 (6 bases). The CDR3 length is 15 residues. The germline V and J ends were trimmed by 3 bases and 2 bases, with 14 bases remaining between them. Germline V CDR1 and CDR2: SGDLS, YYNGEE. CDR3 sequence reads: CASSATGNSNYGYTF. The DNA for the CDR3 is TGTGCCAGCAGCGCCACAGGGAACTCAAACTATGGCTACACCTTC.

Notes on this clone: The sample holds other DNA sequences that translate to the same CDR3. This sequence joins TRBV30 and TRBJ1-5; possible D gene TRBD1, 6 bases. Germline V gene sequence: CDR1 GTSNPN, CDR2 SVGIG (reference sequence). The CDR3 sequence is 14 residues long. With 0 bases removed from V and 6 bases from J, the gap between germline ends came to 12 bases. Here the CDR3 DNA reads TGTGCCTGGAGTGTATCAGGGGTCGGTCAGCCCCAGCATTTT. Translating gives CAWSVSGVGQPQHF.

The V call is TRBV15, the J call TRBJ2-7, with a tentative D call TRBD2 (5 bases). Germline V lookup: CDR1 LNHNV, CDR2 YYDKDF (reference sequence). The CDR3 is 12 residues long. The V gene lost 2 bases and the J gene lost 7 bases, with 9 bases spanning the gap. The CDR3 loop reads CATSRWPGEQYF. Here the CDR3 DNA reads TGTGCCACCAGCAGATGGCCGGGGGAGCAGTACTTC.

This clone was seen a single time. The rearrangement links TRBV3-1 (or the pseudogene TRBV3-2) to TRBJ1-2; TRBD1 matches 8 bases. CDR3 length equals 13 residues. Germline CDR1 and CDR2: LGHDT and YNNKEL (reference sequence). Germline trimming cut 4 bases from V and 7 bases from J; bases unmatched to any gene: 5. The CDR3 nucleotides read TGTGCCAGCAGCCTTAGGACAGGGACTGGCTACACCTTC. Translating it yields CASSLRTGTGYTF.

The chain employs TRBV25-1 and TRBJ2-3; D is perhaps TRBD1 (6 bases). Germline V gives CDR1 MGHDK, CDR2 SYGVNS. V was clipped by 3 bases and J by 3 bases, with 10 bases between them. The CDR3 sequence is 14 residues long. The CDR3: CASSDFRGTDTQYF. The CDR3 bases are TGTGCCAGCAGTGATTTCAGGGGTACAGATACGCAGTATTTT.

This rearrangement joins TRBV7-9 to TRBJ2-3, with D unclear. Per the germline V gene, CDR1 is SEHNR and CDR2 is FQNEAQ (reference sequence). Trimming pared 5 bases from V and 1 base from J, leaving 13 bases between. CDR3 length: 15 amino acids. CDR3 in amino acids: CASSRRSEGTDTQYF. DNA of the CDR3: TGTGCCAGCAGCAGACGCTCTGAGGGCACAGATACGCAGTATTTT.

This clone was detected only a few times. CDR3 bases: TGTGCCAGCAGAACGGTAGCGGGGGGGCCGGGTACGCAGTATTTT. Translated, it gives CASRTVAGGPGTQYF. V is TRBV6-5 and J is TRBJ2-3; 11 bases are shared with TRBD2. The germline CDR1 and CDR2 sequences are MNHEY and SVGAGI. Trimming took 6 bases from V and 8 from J; bases not matched to a gene: 10. The CDR3 extends over 15 amino acids.

The J gene is TRBJ2-1, the V gene TRBV18; 10 nucleotides agree with TRBD2. CDR1 KGHSH and CDR2 LQKENI come from the germline V gene. This CDR3 is 17 amino acids long. J lost 9 bases, V lost 0 bases, and 11 bases had no gene match. CDR3 nucleotides: TGTGCCAGCTCACCACCGACAAGCGGGGGGGCGTTTGGTGAGCAGTTCTTC. This sequence encodes CASSPPTSGGAFGEQFF.

The chain combines TRBV3-1 (or the pseudogene TRBV3-2) with TRBJ1-2, with TRBD1 matching 8 bases. This CDR3 has 15 residues. Per the germline V gene, CDR1 is LGHDT and CDR2 is YNNKEL (reference sequence). Trimming removed 5 bases from V and 8 bases from J; junction bases left unmatched: 13. In nucleotides, the CDR3 is TGTGCCAGCAGCTACCTGGGAACAGGGGGAGGAGGCTACACCTTC. Translating gives CASSYLGTGGGGYTF.

This clone was seen only once. Germline and junction disagree at one end, which may indicate a read error. J is TRBJ1-4 and V is TRBV30, with TRBD1 matching over 9 bases. The CDR3 is 11 amino acids. Germline V gene sequence: CDR1 GTSNPN, CDR2 SVGIG (reference sequence). The CDR3 DNA reads TGTGCCTGGAGTCGGGACAGGGTGTACCTTTTT. Translation: CAWSRDRVYLF.

V gene TRBV12-3 or TRBV12-4 combines with J gene TRBJ1-6, with D uncertain. The ends were cut back, 1 base at V and 9 bases at J, with 7 bases in the middle. The CDR3 covers 13 residues. CDR3 in amino acids: CASSLGLSSPLHF. In DNA, the CDR3 is TGTGCCAGCAGTTTAGGACTGAGTTCACCCCTCCACTTT.

This chain links TRBV4-1 with TRBJ1-1; D remains unclear. CDR1 is MGHRA, CDR2 YSYEKL, per germline. The CDR3 sequence is 15 residues long. Trimming took off 3 bases at V and 1 base at J, with 12 bases between the two ends. The CDR3 loop reads CASSQLPGGNTEAFF. CDR3 DNA: TGCGCCAGCAGCCAGCTGCCGGGAGGGAACACTGAAGCTTTCTTT.

This chain connects TRBV30 to TRBJ2-1; perhaps TRBD2 as D (5 bases). This CDR3 is 11 amino acids long. The ends were cut back, 3 bases at V and 6 bases at J, with 6 bases in the middle. Germline V gene sequence: CDR1 GTSNPN, CDR2 SVGIG (reference sequence). CDR3 amino acids: CAWRDFNEQFF. As DNA, the CDR3 is TGTGCCTGGAGGGACTTCAATGAGCAGTTCTTC.

This chain uses TRBV25-1 with TRBJ2-4, with TRBD2 as a possible D gene (5 bases). This CDR3 is 15 amino acids long. Trimming left V 3 bases short and J 1 base short, with 10 bases between. Germline loops: CDR1 MGHDK, CDR2 SYGVNS. The CDR3 DNA is TGTGCCAGCAGTGATCCCGGGGTGGCCAAAAACATTCAGTACTTC. Protein sequence: CASSDPGVAKNIQYF.

This clone appeared a single time. The chain carries TRBV24-1 and TRBJ2-4; 9 bases align to TRBD1. Trimming at V came to 6 bases and at J to 0 bases, leaving 11 bases not matched to a gene. The CDR3 sequence is 18 residues long. Germline-derived CDR1 and CDR2 are KGHDR and SFDVKD. The CDR3 protein is CATSPPGTGSEAKNIQYF. The CDR3 nucleotides read TGTGCCACCAGTCCTCCCGGGACAGGGAGTGAAGCCAAAAACATTCAGTACTTC.

This clone was observed a single time. The CDR3 nucleotides are TGTGCCAGCAGTCGCAACCCGGACACTGAAGCTTTCTTT. Amino acids: CASSRNPDTEAFF. The chain has TRBV6-5 and TRBJ1-1; D gene uncertain. Deletions cut 5 bases from V and 3 bases from J, with 10 bases between. The CDR3 runs 13 residues. Germline CDR1 reads MNHEY; CDR2 reads SVGAGI.

V gene TRBV18 combines with J gene TRBJ2-1; tentatively, D is TRBD1 (5 bases). Looked up from germline, CDR1 is KGHSH and CDR2 is LQKENI. The CDR3 runs 14 residues. The V end was cut by 3 bases, the J end by 9 bases, with 15 bases between. CDR3 DNA sequence: TGTGCCAGCTCACCCCAGTGGGTAAGGGGTGAGCAGTTCTTC. Translating gives CASSPQWVRGEQFF.

This clone was seen a few times. The chain employs TRBV30 and TRBJ2-3; weak D call: TRBD1 (6 bases). Germline-derived CDR1 and CDR2 are GTSNPN and SVGIG (reference sequence). Trimming cost V 4 bases and J 3 bases, with 11 bases left between them. CDR3 size: 13 residues. The CDR3 is CAWTRGSTDTQYF. The CDR3 DNA is TGTGCCTGGACCAGGGGATCGACAGATACGCAGTATTTT.

The chain carries TRBV18 and TRBJ1-3; TRBD1 aligns across 7 bases. V lost 4 bases and J lost 5; bases outside the gene matches: 5. CDR3 size: 14 residues. The V gene's germline CDR1 is KGHSH and CDR2 LQKENI. The CDR3, as DNA: TGTGCCAGCTCACTGAGGGGGCCCAGAAACACCATATATTTT. Translated: CASSLRGPRNTIYF.